This T cell receptor beta chain was sequenced for a study of early T cells in non-severe SARS-CoV-2 infection. The wider study: Sequencing of bulk RNA from unsorted whole blood was done, without chain pairing.

This clonotype has only a few counts. CDR1 is SGHTA, CDR2 FQGTGA, per germline. This CDR3 spans 13 amino acids. V gave up 5 bases and J gave up 1 base, with 7 bases separating them. One entry per CDR3 protein, called by TCRdb with MiXCR from the 5' RACE reads. The sample lists approximately 81,000 distinct CDR3 sequences; around an eighth were seen once. The sequencing sample was made of whole blood. This sequence originates from an adult who was a healthcare worker with PCR-confirmed SARS-CoV-2 infection or an uninfected control (not recorded which). V is TRBV7-3 and J is TRBJ2-3, with no clear D. The CDR3 DNA sequence: TGTGCCAGCAGCCGGTTGGGCACAGATACGCAGTATTTT. It is translated as CASSRLGTDTQYF. Variable domain in full (rest from reference TRBV7-3 and TRBJ2-3): GAGVSQTPSNKVTEKGKYVELRCDPISGHTALYWYRQSLGQGPEFLIYFQGTGAADDSGLPNDRFFAVRPEGSVSTLKIQRTERGDSAVYLCASSRLGTDTQYFGPGTRLTVL.